This T cell receptor (beta chain) was captured in a study of blood T cell repertoires in COVID-19. About the study: Spain, Italy and the United States supplied samples that represented acute and convalescent COVID-19.

The CDR3 runs to 14 residues. J gave up 3 bases and V 7 bases, and 6 bases lay outside the gene matches. The V gene's germline CDR1 is SGHRS and CDR2 YFSETQ. Libraries were prepared by immunoSEQ multiplex PCR; TCRdb keeps only in-frame clonotypes and omits some of them. Here the sample spans roughly 400,000 clones, about 88% being singletons. Participants, 18 to 89 years old, spanned some 23 US areas. Donors were grouped by their self-reported clinical history. The source material was PBMCs or T cells enriched from blood (not recorded which). The receptor was derived from a woman aged 18-35 years who had been exposed to COVID-19. J is TRBJ2-1 and V is TRBV5-1; 8 nucleotides match TRBD2. The CDR3 region has the DNA TGCGCCAGCGCCCTAGCGGGCCGCTACAATGAGCAGTTCTTC. Translating gives CASALAGRYNEQFF. The entire variable domain, with the rest obtained from reference TRBV5-1 and TRBJ2-1, is as follows: KAGVTQTPRYLIKTRGQQVTLSCSPISGHRSVSWYQQTPGQGLQFLFEYFSETQRNKGNFPGRFSGRQFSNSRSEMNVSTLELGDSALYLCASALAGRYNEQFFGPGTRLTVL.